The 14 T cell receptor beta chains below come from one sample, sequenced in a study of regulatory T cells in long-lasting Graves disease. Regarding time point: newly diagnosed GD, antithyroid drugs for less than 3 months. PBMC RNA served as the TCR library source. Arm-PCR with iRepertoire HTBI primers amplified the CDR3 regions for these TCR beta libraries. A single record per CDR3 protein comes from TCRdb applying MiXCR to the multiplex PCR reads. The top ten clones hold 9% to 15% of a sample with approximately 470,000 distinct CDR3 sequences, around 15% of them seen once. The same data also contributed to another study, on T cells in Graves' hyperthyroidism and ophthalmopathy.

Specimen: peripheral blood mononuclear cells (PBMCs), collected at new diagnosis, from a patient treated with antithyroid drugs. Every receptor here comes from a man aged 35 to 55 with Graves disease.

V and J are TRBV20-1 and TRBJ2-5, with D possibly being TRBD1 or TRBD2 (6 bases each). Germline V gives CDR1 DFQATT, CDR2 SNEGSKA (reference sequence). V lost 4 bases to trimming and J lost 5 bases, with 14 bases between them. The CDR3 consists of 13 residues. The CDR3 protein is CSANRAAGETQYF. The CDR3 region has the DNA TGCAGTGCTAACAGGGCGGCGGGGGAGACCCAGTACTTC.

This clonotype was recorded many times. J is TRBJ1-2 and V is TRBV11-2, with 7 bases lining up with TRBD1. CDR3 length: 16 amino acids. In germline, CDR1 is SGHAT, CDR2 FQNNGV. Germline trimming cut 5 bases from V and 0 bases from J; bases unmatched to any gene: 9. This chain's CDR3 is CASSPDRDPTNYGYTF. The CDR3 DNA follows: TGTGCCAGCAGCCCAGACAGGGACCCCACTAACTATGGCTACACCTTC.

This clonotype has a handful of counts. The rearrangement joins TRBV5-1 to TRBJ2-7; no firm D call. CDR1 and CDR2 from the germline V gene are SGHRS and YFSETQ. V shed 3 bases and J shed 0 bases, with 13 bases lying between them. This CDR3 has 15 residues. Here the CDR3 reads CASSYTSELSYEQYF. As DNA, the CDR3 is TGCGCCAGCAGCTATACCTCAGAACTCTCCTACGAGCAGTACTTC.

The V gene is TRBV7-3, the J gene TRBJ2-3; possibly TRBD1 or TRBD2 for D (5 bases each). V was cut by 5 bases and J by 7 bases, with 13 bases left in between. The CDR3 extends over 13 amino acids. CDR1 is SGHTA, CDR2 FQGTGA, per germline. In DNA, the CDR3 is TGTGCCAGCAGCAACCCCGGGACCCATACGCAGTATTTT. This sequence encodes CASSNPGTHTQYF.

This chain uses TRBV19 with TRBJ2-1; tentatively, D is TRBD1 or TRBD2 (5 bases each). The CDR3 sequence is 16 residues long. Germline V gene lookup returns CDR1 LNHDA and CDR2 SQIVND (reference sequence). Trimming left V 7 bases short and J 4 bases short, with 20 bases between. This CDR3 is CASTQGRTPFYNEQFF. CDR3 nucleotide sequence: TGTGCCAGTACCCAGGGACGGACACCGTTTTACAATGAGCAGTTCTTC.

The chain recombines TRBV12-3 or TRBV12-4 with TRBJ1-5; D ambiguous. CDR3 length: 15 residues. V gave up 4 bases and J gave up 3 bases, with 13 bases separating them. The CDR3 coding sequence is TGTGCCAGCAGTTCATCAACCCGTCACAATCAGCCCCAGCATTTT. Encoded protein: CASSSSTRHNQPQHF.

Worth noting for this clonotype: Given a much more abundant clone one base away, this may be a read error. The chain is built from TRBV11-2 and TRBJ2-2, with 9 positions matching TRBD1. The CDR3 spans 18 residues. In germline, CDR1 is SGHAT, CDR2 FQNNGV. The trim removed 7 bases at V and 6 bases at J, leaving 18 bases unmatched. CDR3 in amino acids: CASTSSPGQGFGAGELFF. The CDR3 bases are TGTGCCAGCACCTCCTCTCCGGGACAGGGTTTCGGTGCCGGGGAGCTGTTTTTT.

This clonotype was observed a few times. Compared with germline, one end of the junction differs, possibly owing to a read error. This sequence joins TRBV24-1 and TRBJ1-4; 8 bases map to TRBD1. This CDR3 is 15 amino acids long. Germline CDR1 reads KGHDR; CDR2 reads SFDVKD. CDR3 amino acids: CATGDPGQGREKLFF. DNA for the CDR3: TGTGCCACCGGTGACCCTGGACAGGGTCGTGAAAAACTGTTTTTT.

This clonotype has a count of ten or more. The rearrangement uses TRBV12-3 or TRBV12-4 and TRBJ1-2; maybe TRBD1 (5 bases). The CDR3 has 15 residues. The germline V and J ends were trimmed by 6 bases and 7 bases, with 21 bases remaining between them. CDR3 in DNA: TGTGCCAGCAGCCCACAGAGGGGAGGGCTCCTTGGCTACACCTTC. Protein sequence: CASSPQRGGLLGYTF.

The chain combines TRBV5-1 with TRBJ2-5, with D tentatively TRBD1 or TRBD2 (6 bases each). Trimming removed 0 bases from V and 1 base from J, with 16 bases in between. The CDR3 has 17 residues. Germline CDR1 reads SGHRS; CDR2 reads YFSETQ. DNA of the CDR3: TGCGCCAGCAGCTTGGCCACCAGGAGGGGGGTCCAAGAGACCCAGTACTTC. It specifies CASSLATRRGVQETQYF.

The chain employs TRBV2 and TRBJ2-5; D is possibly TRBD1 (6 bases). Germline V gene sequence: CDR1 SNHLY, CDR2 FYNNEI. The V gene lost 8 bases and the J gene lost 5 bases, with 21 bases spanning the gap. This CDR3 region has 15 residues. The CDR3 here is CASGASGTRRETQYF. The CDR3 region has the DNA TGTGCCAGCGGGGCTTCCGGGACAAGAAGGGAGACCCAGTACTTC.

There are many counts of this clonotype. The V call is TRBV28, the J call TRBJ2-3, with D possibly being TRBD2 (5 bases). The CDR3 runs 17 residues. Trimming took off 4 bases at V and 2 bases at J, with 19 bases between the two ends. Germline V CDR1 and CDR2: MDHEN, SYDVKM. As DNA, the CDR3 is TGTGCCAGCAGTTCCCGATGGACTGGGATGAACACAGATACGCAGTATTTT. Encoded protein: CASSSRWTGMNTDTQYF.

In this sample, this clonotype turned up many times. The chain recombines TRBV7-9 with TRBJ2-7; D is ambiguous. V lost 4 bases to trimming and J lost 5 bases, with 12 bases between them. CDR1 and CDR2 (germline): SEHNR, FQNEAQ (reference sequence). This CDR3 is built from 13 residues. The CDR3 coding sequence is TGTGCCAGCAGCTCACAGAAGGGCAACGAGCAGTACTTC. Translation: CASSSQKGNEQYF.

Of note for this clonotype: This may arise from a read error, as a much more abundant clone is one base away. This rearrangement joins TRBV5-1 to TRBJ1-1; no definite D call. Germline V gene sequence: CDR1 SGHRS, CDR2 YFSETQ. The CDR3 length is 14 residues. The ends were cut back, 4 bases at V and 4 bases at J, with 14 bases in the middle. The CDR3 bases are TGCGCCAGCAGCCGGAAACCCTTGAGCACTGAAGCTTTCTTT. This sequence encodes CASSRKPLSTEAFF.